The 22 T cell receptor beta chains presented below share a single source sample, sequenced in a study of blood T cell repertoires in COVID-19. Here immunoSEQ multiplex PCR was the method, and the copy in TCRdb shows in-frame clones only, minus some. Among approximately 470,000 clones listed, around 90% were seen once. Input material: PBMCs or T cells enriched from blood (not recorded which). The receptor source for this set is a woman between 18 and 29 years old who had recovered from COVID-19.

J is TRBJ1-3 and V is TRBV5-1; D uncertain. The V end was cut by 0 bases, the J end by 4 bases, with 8 bases between. The CDR3 runs 14 residues. The germline gives CDR1 SGHRS, CDR2 YFSETQ. CDR3 loop: CASSLEPGGNTIYF. The CDR3 region has the DNA TGCGCCAGCAGCTTGGAGCCGGGGGGAAACACCATATATTTT. The whole variable domain, remainder taken from reference TRBV5-1 and TRBJ1-3, is KAGVTQTPRYLIKTRGQQVTLSCSPISGHRSVSWYQQTPGQGLQFLFEYFSETQRNKGNFPGRFSGRQFSNSRSEMNVSTLELGDSALYLCASSLEPGGNTIYFGEGSWLTVV.

The V and J genes are TRBV5-5 and TRBJ1-2; TRBD1 is a possible D gene (6 bases). Per germline, CDR1 SGHKS and CDR2 YYEKEE (reference sequence). The V gene lost 6 bases and the J gene lost 2 bases, with 11 bases spanning the gap. This CDR3 comprises 13 residues. The CDR3 reads CASTQTGNYGYTF. The CDR3 bases are TGTGCCAGCACCCAAACAGGGAACTATGGCTACACCTTC.

The chain carries TRBV2 and TRBJ2-1; maybe TRBD2 (6 bases). V dropped 4 bases and J dropped 9 bases, with 13 bases sitting between them. Germline-derived CDR1 and CDR2 are SNHLY and FYNNEI. The CDR3 is 13 amino acids. The CDR3 DNA sequence: TGTGCCAGCAGTGGAACTAGCAACGGTGAGCAGTTCTTC. Translating gives CASSGTSNGEQFF.

J is TRBJ1-5 and V is TRBV5-6; 8 bases match TRBD1. This CDR3 is 15 amino acids long. After removal of 3 bases from V and 9 bases from J, the junction contained 11 bases not matched to a gene. CDR1 is SGHDT and CDR2 is YYEEEE in the germline V gene. The CDR3 region has the DNA TGTGCCAGCAGCTGGGGGACAGGCGGGGTGAGGCCCCAGCATTTT. Translation gives CASSWGTGGVRPQHF.

In this sample, this clone turned up a few times. Other DNA sequences in the sample encode the same CDR3. This chain uses TRBV7-2 with TRBJ1-2; TRBD1 aligns across 9 bases. V gave up 3 bases and J gave up 5 bases; unmatched junction bases: 7. The CDR3 has 15 residues. CDR1 is SGHTA and CDR2 is FQGNSA in the germline V gene. CDR3 DNA: TGTGCCAGCAGCTTGGGACAGGGTGGAGGGTATGGCTACACCTTC. Translating it yields CASSLGQGGGYGYTF.

The J gene is TRBJ2-3, the V gene TRBV7-9; TRBD2 might be the D (6 bases). The V end was cut by 1 base, the J end by 3 bases, with 11 bases between. This CDR3 has 15 amino acids. Per germline, CDR1 SEHNR and CDR2 FQNEAQ (reference sequence). The CDR3 region is CASSLGTGVTDTQYF. The DNA of the CDR3 is TGTGCCAGCAGCTTAGGTACGGGGGTGACAGATACGCAGTATTTT. Variable domain in full (rest from reference TRBV7-9 and TRBJ2-3): DTGVSQNPRHKITKRGQNVTFRCDPISEHNRLYWYRQTLGQGPEFLTYFQNEAQLEKSRLLSDRFSAERPKGSFSTLEIQRTEQGDSAMYLCASSLGTGVTDTQYFGPGTRLTVL.

The chain is built from TRBV10-2 and TRBJ2-3; the match to TRBD2 covers 15 bases. Germline V gene data show CDR1 as WSHSY and CDR2 as SAAADI. The CDR3 is made up of 16 amino acids. The V segment lost 6 bases and the J segment 4 bases; nucleotides outside the gene matches: 5. CDR3 sequence reads: CASRGLAGGLPDTQYF. CDR3 sequence (DNA): TGCGCCAGCAGAGGACTAGCGGGGGGGCTCCCAGATACGCAGTATTTT.

The rearrangement joins TRBV30 to TRBJ2-2; TRBD2 agrees at 15 bases. V gave up 2 bases and J gave up 6 bases; unmatched junction bases: 4. Germline V gene sequence: CDR1 GTSNPN, CDR2 SVGIG (reference sequence). This CDR3 contains 16 residues. DNA for the CDR3: TGTGCCTGGAGTCGAGGACTAGCGGGGGGGCCCGGGGAGCTGTTTTTT. This encodes CAWSRGLAGGPGELFF.

The chain employs TRBV4-1 and TRBJ1-4; TRBD1 aligns across 8 bases. The CDR3 consists of 16 residues. The V gene end was trimmed by 0 bases and the J gene end by 8 bases; junction bases not matched to a gene: 8. CDR1 and CDR2 (germline): MGHRA, YSYEKL. The CDR3 sequence: CASSQDPGGAEEKLFF. The CDR3 bases are TGCGCCAGCAGCCAAGATCCAGGGGGCGCGGAAGAAAAACTGTTTTTT.

The chain has TRBV6-5 and TRBJ1-3, with D unresolved. The CDR3 loop spans 11 amino acids. Trimming took off 10 bases at V and 4 bases at J, with 8 bases between the two ends. The germline gives CDR1 MNHEY, CDR2 SVGAGI. This CDR3 is CATGGGNTIYF. CDR3 DNA sequence: TGTGCCACCGGCGGGGGAAACACCATATATTTT.

This clone came up a few times. The rearrangement uses TRBV7-2 and TRBJ1-3; possibly TRBD1 for D (5 bases). Germline V lookup: CDR1 SGHTA, CDR2 FQGNSA. The CDR3 has 16 residues. The V gene lost 4 bases and the J gene lost 0 bases, with 13 bases spanning the gap. CDR3 in DNA: TGTGCCAGCAGCTCAGGGATCTGGGGCTCTGGAAACACCATATATTTT. Amino acid sequence: CASSSGIWGSGNTIYF.

This chain connects TRBV20-1 to TRBJ1-5, with D hard to call. CDR1 is DFQATT and CDR2 is SNEGSKA in the germline V gene (reference sequence). The CDR3 is 16 residues long. The germline V and J ends were trimmed by 3 bases and 0 bases, with 15 bases remaining between them. CDR3 sequence reads: CSASGRVPDSNQPQHF. The DNA of the CDR3 is TGCAGTGCTAGTGGGAGGGTCCCCGATAGCAATCAGCCCCAGCATTTT.

The J gene is TRBJ1-5, the V gene TRBV7-9; 10 bases are a match to TRBD1. Germline CDR1 reads SEHNR; CDR2 reads FQNEAQ (reference sequence). The CDR3 covers 15 residues. The V segment lost 5 bases and the J segment 4 bases; nucleotides outside the gene matches: 5. CDR3 DNA: TGTGCCAGCAGCCTAGGGACAGGGGTTAATCAGCCCCAGCATTTT. This gives the protein CASSLGTGVNQPQHF.

The V and J genes are TRBV5-1 and TRBJ2-7; a possible D gene is TRBD2 (5 bases). The CDR3 has 13 amino acids. V lost 4 bases, J lost 3 bases, and 11 bases lay in between. Germline CDR1 SGHRS, CDR2 YFSETQ. The CDR3 DNA sequence: TGCGCCAGCAGCCCGGACGGGGTCTACGAGCAGTACTTC. It specifies CASSPDGVYEQYF.

The chain uses TRBV28 and TRBJ2-7; D remains unclear. V lost 5 bases and J lost 3, with 14 bases in between. Germline V CDR1 and CDR2: MDHEN, SYDVKM. The CDR3 contains 14 residues. In DNA form, the CDR3 reads TGTGCCAGCAGTCCCCTGGCGGAGAGCTACGAGCAGTACTTC. It encodes CASSPLAESYEQYF. Filled out from reference TRBV28 and TRBJ2-7, the complete variable domain reads DVKVTQSSRYLVKRTGEKVFLECVQDMDHENMFWYRQDPGLGLRLIYFSYDVKMKEKGDIPEGYSVSREKKERFSLILESASTNQTSMYLCASSPLAESYEQYFGPGTRLTVT.

V gene TRBV19 combines with J gene TRBJ1-1; 7 positions match TRBD1. There are 12 residues in the CDR3. The trim removed 7 bases at V and 8 bases at J, leaving 7 bases unmatched. Germline assignment: CDR1 LNHDA and CDR2 SQIVND (reference sequence). The CDR3, as DNA: TGTGCCAGTACCCAGGGGGACAGAGAAGCTTTCTTT. Translation: CASTQGDREAFF.

J is TRBJ1-2 and V is TRBV19, with TRBD1 matching over 9 bases. Trimming at V came to 0 bases and at J to 8 bases, leaving 7 bases not matched to a gene. The germline gives CDR1 LNHDA, CDR2 SQIVND (reference sequence). The CDR3 has 15 amino acids. The CDR3 is CASSIDWTGEEGYTF. CDR3 nucleotides: TGTGCCAGTAGTATAGACTGGACAGGGGAGGAAGGCTACACCTTC.

The chain couples TRBV9 to TRBJ1-3, with a tentative D call TRBD1 (6 bases). This CDR3 comprises 16 residues. Germline loops: CDR1 SGDLS, CDR2 YYNGEE. The V end was cut by 3 bases, the J end by 4 bases, with 17 bases between. As DNA, the CDR3 is TGTGCCAGCAGCGGAACCGTAGGGGGAGCGGGAAACACCATATATTTT. This encodes CASSGTVGGAGNTIYF.

This clone was counted a single time. The rearrangement uses TRBV9 and TRBJ1-5, with D hard to call. This CDR3 has 15 amino acids. Germline lookup yields CDR1 SGDLS and CDR2 YYNGEE. V was cut by 0 bases and J by 7 bases, with 14 bases left in between. The CDR3 DNA sequence: TGTGCCAGCAGCGTAGCTGAGGGAATCGGACAGCCCCAGCATTTT. Protein sequence: CASSVAEGIGQPQHF.

The J gene is TRBJ2-1, the V gene TRBV28, with TRBD2 identical over 8 bases. The CDR3 runs to 15 residues. The germline gives CDR1 MDHEN, CDR2 SYDVKM. J lost 8 bases, V lost 7 bases, and 13 bases had no gene match. The CDR3 nucleotides are TGTGCCAGCACCTTCGGACTAGCTGCCGTCCATGAGCAGTTCTTC. It yields the protein CASTFGLAAVHEQFF.

The gene calls are TRBV7-9 and TRBJ1-1; TRBD1 is a possible D gene (5 bases). Germline CDR1 reads SEHNR; CDR2 reads FQNEAQ (reference sequence). The length of the CDR3 is 13 residues. V was trimmed by 3 bases and J by 1 base, leaving 6 bases between them. The chain's CDR3 is CASSFRGNTEAFF. CDR3 DNA sequence: TGTGCCAGCAGCTTTAGGGGGAACACTGAAGCTTTCTTT.

This rearrangement joins TRBV18 to TRBJ2-5; possibly TRBD1 for D (7 bases). V lost 3 bases and J lost 7, with 12 bases in between. The CDR3 consists of 13 residues. The germline CDR1 and CDR2 sequences are KGHSH and LQKENI. The CDR3 sequence: CASSPEGAPTQYF. CDR3 sequence (DNA): TGTGCCAGCTCACCGGAGGGGGCGCCGACCCAGTACTTC. Combining the CDR3 with reference TRBV18 and TRBJ2-5 gives the whole variable domain NAGVMQNPRHLVRRRGQEARLRCSPMKGHSHVYWYRQLPEEGLKFMVYLQKENIIDESGMPKERFSAEFPKEGPSILRIQQVVRGDSAAYFCASSPEGAPTQYFGPGTRLLVL.